Sequencing of this TCR beta chain was carried out in a study of blood T cells in healthy people across ages. Study outcomes and limitations: Roughly linearly, TCR beta diversity per million T cells fell as age increased. Estimates drawn from one million T cells were deemed to understate diversity. Expanded clonotype changes were possibly confounded by unknown donor CMV status.

After removal of 6 bases from V and 4 bases from J, the junction contained 12 bases not matched to a gene. Germline CDR1 MDHEN, CDR2 SYDVKM. The CDR3 length is 18 residues. For this clonotype: What it binds is unknown.

The use of a sample-barcoded 5' primer and a J-beta primer mix characterized a second PCR of about 6 to 11 cycles. A single record per CDR3 protein comes from TCRdb applying MiXCR to the 5' RACE reads. The sample includes 350,000 to 450,000 distinct CDR3 sequences, about 52% of them seen just once. The sequenced material came from blood. The V gene is TRBV28, the J gene TRBJ2-6, with 10 bases that match TRBD1. This receptor was taken from a man aged 60 to 75 in good health. The CDR3 region is CASSDLDRGRAGANVLTF. The CDR3 DNA sequence: TGTGCCAGCAGCGACTTAGACAGGGGGCGAGCAGGGGCCAACGTCCTGACTTTC.